This TCR beta chain was documented in a study of shared clonotypes between healthy human individuals (dated by TCRdb to the early 2020s). With regard to the full study: The cohort included three men and a couple of women between 18 and 49 years of age. To increase sequencing depth and limit assay-specific biases, different laboratories used diverse techniques to prepare libraries and sequence TCR repertoires. Blood TCR repertoires of a handful of healthy adults were deeply sequenced to estimate repertoire size and the extent of clonotype sharing between individuals. For each donor, CD4 naive and CD4 memory were each run on three plates, CD8 naive on two plates, and CD8 memory on one plate. Per donor, leukapheresis produced somewhere between about 0.94 and 10 billion PBMCs.

The donors were healthy, HIV-negative adults with no recently reported acute infections or vaccinations. Every donor was a Caucasian adult living in Nashville, Tennessee, USA. CD4+ T cells were enriched through magnetic negative selection, after which naive cells were positively selected on CD45RA and the remaining negative fraction served as the memory subset. After blood collection by leukapheresis, PBMCs were isolated using Ficoll-Histopaque density gradient centrifugation and then cryopreserved in the vapor phase of liquid nitrogen. Analytical flow cytometry was used to check the purity and quantity of each magnetically sorted T cell population. Each sorted fraction had its genomic DNA isolated and then quantified by UV absorbance on a Nanodrop 2000c. The full study reports these points: Naive subsets generally had larger estimated clonotype richness than memory subsets did. Based on pairwise subsampling, the degree of clonotype sharing among donors was expected to be affected by sequencing depth. Compared with non-shared clonotypes, the clonotypes found in all four sorted-subset donors had higher generation probabilities. Rarefaction of sorted-subset datasets indicated incomplete sequencing despite the large sequencing depth. Sampling was restricted to blood, and TCR repertoires in tissue are likely to differ from TCR repertoires in blood. Roughly 5% of naive CD4, 3.5% of naive CD8, approximately 2.2% of memory CD4, and 0.4% of memory CD8 clonotypes were shared across a few donors. The small number of donors limited the genetic and exposure-history diversity represented.

TCR CDR3 regions were amplified from genomic DNA by multiplex PCR using the deep immunoSEQ assay. Genomic DNA extracted from each cell subset was distributed evenly over all wells of several immunoSEQ 96-well plates, and each plate served as one replicate. For sorted subsets, roughly 190 ng of genomic DNA, equivalent to 25,000 to 35,000 T cell genomes, went into each replicate PCR. The purified libraries were quantified using a Qubit 3.0 fluorometer, sized with a Bioanalyzer 2100, and then quantified again using the KAPA Library Quantification kit. Every immunoSEQ 96-well plate was sequenced on a dedicated single-read 150-cycle Illumina NextSeq 550 flow cell. Under the source paper's analysis protocol: The immunoSEQ output contained only junctional sequences without quality scores, so filtering could not match that applied to full-length reads. Sequences were annotated with PyIR, a Python wrapper for IgBLAST v1.9, using IMGT germline references to assign V/J genes and CDR3. Any read was removed if the V/J assignment was weak (E-value above 1e-6), the CDR3 was missing, or the read contained stop codons, out-of-frame junctions, or ambiguous translated residues. A V3J clonotype was defined by an identical inferred V gene, J gene, and CDR3 amino acid sequence. To compute the percentage overlap between repertoires, the number of shared unique clonotypes was divided by the size of the smaller repertoire. Richness of each repertoire was evaluated using RTK rarefaction, the Chao1 estimator, and Recon v2.1 estimates of unobserved clonotypes. Generation probabilities for all TCRbeta clonotypes obtained by the gDNA method from a handful of donors were computed using OLGA. TCRdb took over this immuneACCESS table, retaining in-frame rearrangements with V and J assigned. Such tables are incomplete; in checked studies, under half of the missing clones stem from an unresolved V gene, and the remainder is unexplained. Clonal size and the V and J genes are those of that table, whereas D and trimming came from the DNA. Across this sample there are 300,000 to 400,000 clones, with roughly 70% seen only once. The top ten hold around a tenth of the sample.

The V end gives up 4 bases and the J end 4 bases, leaving 7 bases in the junction not matched to a gene. Per the germline V gene (reference sequence), SGHKS is the CDR1 and YYEKEE is the CDR2. The CDR3, from cysteine to phenylalanine, totals 15 residues. The entry retains the CDR3 DNA only, 45 bases that are in frame from base 1. Note on this clone: No antigen is known for it. One base away there is no much larger clone; base qualities are not given.

The TCR originated in a man younger than 45 in good health. The sequenced sample consisted of memory CD4+ T cells sorted from blood. The meaning of the sample's cell subset or site label: CD45RA-negative fraction. Recombination connected TRBV5-5 to TRBJ2-1; 8 of the junction bases match TRBD1. The CDR3 reads CASSPGTGMYNEQFF. The DNA sequence follows: TGTGCCAGCAGCCCCGGGACAGGAATGTACAATGAGCAGTTCTTC.